This T cell receptor (beta chain) appears in the sequencing data of a study of blood T cell repertoires in COVID-19 (TCRdb year 2020). A note on the overall study: The collaborator samples originated in the United States, Italy and Spain and spanned the acute and convalescent phases of COVID-19. The material from the prospective study consisted of cDNA or gDNA derived from T cells, B-cell-depleted T cells, or PBMCs. The dataset comprised deeply sampled blood TCRbeta repertoires from subjects exposed to, actively infected with, or recovered from COVID-19. A freely available public database, intended as a resource for researchers studying the immune response to SARS-CoV-2, is where the repertoires were released. The samples were drawn from two sources: the first 160 participants of the ongoing ImmuneRACE study, and fewer than 1,500 subjects contributed by 6 global collaborators. The sample metadata nearly always contained a de-identified subject ID, COVID-19 status, age in years and sex. Where available, HLA class I and class II types were obtained from metadata supplied by the sample provider rather than from assay-based typing. What the work shows at the level of the full study, not this receptor alone: Clinical and demographic metadata were provided uncurated, with the amount varying by source and participant.

Worth noting for this clone: Its target antigen remains unknown. No base-level quality is on record; no much larger clone is a single base apart.

For CDR1 and CDR2, the germline V gene lists SGHVS and FQNEAQ. The CDR3 sequence holds 19 residues, the cysteine and phenylalanine included. Of the read, only the CDR3 DNA is kept; its 57 bases are in frame from base 1. Trimming accounts for 7 bases at V and 2 bases at J, while the number of junction bases matched to no gene is 20. TCRbeta CDR3 regions were amplified from genomic DNA by means of the immunoSEQ Assay, a bias-controlled multiplex PCR. As for how the authors treated the data: Nucleated cell counts per sample were estimated from amplification of reference gene primers within the assay. To quantify the absolute abundance of each unique TCRbeta CDR3 rearrangement, sequence reads were collapsed and filtered. For each sample, productive Simpson clonality was calculated by taking the square root of Simpson's diversity index across productive rearrangements. Drawn from immuneACCESS, this table holds only the in-frame rearrangements with V and J called that TCRdb kept. Clones are partly lost; checked studies trace under half to an unresolved V gene and leave the rest unexplained. The D gene and trimming were derived from the DNA, and the V and J assignments and clone size from that table. The sample data list about 240,000 clones, and approximately 84% of these were observed just once. The ten largest make up 3.3% of the sample.

Participants in the prospective study were aged roughly 18 to 95 years, lived in approximately 26 United States geographic areas, and enrolled through a virtual design. In the prospective study, participants were assigned to cohorts based on the clinical history participants reported in a screening survey and a study questionnaire. In the prospective study, whole blood, serum and a nasopharyngeal or oropharyngeal swab were collected from each participant by mobile phlebotomists. Participants in the prospective study had the option to provide additional blood draws and questionnaires over a roughly two-month period. Blood samples from the prospective study were shipped frozen or at room temperature prior to DNA extraction.

This receptor was obtained from a woman aged 40 to 50 with acute COVID-19. Recombination linked TRBV7-8 to TRBJ2-3, with 8 middle bases fitting TRBD2. Sequenced: PBMCs or T cells enriched from blood (not recorded which). DNA sequence: TGTGCCAGCACCGTCGGGGGGGGAGCGGGAGTTAGGTCCACAGATACGCAGTATTTT. This sequence encodes CASTVGGGAGVRSTDTQYF. This CDR3, with the reference TRBV7-8 and TRBJ2-3 proteins standing in past its ends, gives the full variable domain GAGVSQSPRYKVAKRGQDVALRCDPISGHVSLFWYQQALGQGPEFLTYFQNEAQLDKSGLPSDRFFAERPEGSVSTLKIQRTQQEDSAVYLCASTVGGGAGVRSTDTQYFGPGTRLTVL.